This T cell receptor beta chain was sequenced in a study of CD8+ T cells in alopecia areata. Study details: Those treated were given oral tofacitinib at 5 to 10 mg twice daily. Regarding the study as a whole: The link between baseline CD8+ expansion and response remains uncertain with one nonresponder. Throughout tofacitinib, many expanded lesional clones continued to persist in scalp and blood.

The CDR3 runs 14 residues. Germline values: CDR1 SQVTM, CDR2 ANQGSEA. Trimming removed 1 base at V and 1 base at J, with 10 bases between. In its sample, this clone was seen once. Its antigen is currently unknown. Treatment specified: oral pan-JAK inhibitor, 5-10 mg twice daily. Extracted from the samples, RNA was reverse transcribed into cDNA to serve as the sequencing template. Produced via immunoSEQ multiplex PCR; TCRdb's table is partial and in-frame only. The top ten hold roughly 5.8% of the sample, which has 180,000 or so clones, 55% to 70% seen once. The sequences come from CD4+ T cells sorted from blood, collected at week 24, from a patient treated with tofacitinib. The chain employs TRBV29-1 and TRBJ1-1; D is uncertain. The clonotype originates from a human donor with alopecia areata. The CDR3 sequence: CSVEGVIRNTEAFF. The CDR3 nucleotides are TGCAGCGTTGAAGGGGTGATCAGGAACACTGAAGCTTTCTTT.